This T cell receptor (beta chain) was captured in a study of regulatory T cells in long-lasting Graves disease (TCRdb year 2021). Some background on the complete study: Persistent Graves' disease was defined as antithyroid drug treatment for over 5 years with persistently positive TSH receptor autoantibodies. TCR sequencing covered some 13 persistent and roughly 20 newly diagnosed Graves' disease patients, 33 samples in total. In the clinical cohort, patients with persistent Graves' disease had used antithyroid drugs for an average of roughly ten years. Peripheral blood TCR sequencing and RNA sequencing compared persistent Graves' disease patients with newly diagnosed Graves' disease patients. The study took place in China and was registered as a clinical trial.

V drops 3 bases and J drops 1 base, leaving 9 bases in between. From its cysteine to its phenylalanine, the CDR3 spans 14 amino acids. This entry keeps only the CDR3 DNA: 42 bases, framed from base 1. Based on the germline V gene, the CDR1 and CDR2 sequences are SQVTM and ANQGSEA. Remarks on this clonotype: Its antigen is currently not known. No base quality information exists; no much larger clone differs at one position.

The research as a whole found: Preferential use of TRBV28, TRBJ1-2 and TRBJ2-5 was observed in persistent disease, whereas TRBV20-1 and TRBJ2-1 were favored in newly diagnosed disease. Patients with persistent disease shared more public clonotypes (approximately 2,500) than newly diagnosed patients did (around 930). Persistent Graves' disease patients showed lower TCR Shannon entropy and fewer highly expanded clones than newly diagnosed patients, suggesting clonal expansion. The authors acknowledged the small sample size as a limitation that may reduce accuracy. Sequencing and analysis were restricted to the TCR beta chain. Peripheral blood alone was examined, since thyroid tissue, which constituted the primary lesion, could not be accessed.

The library was produced with multiplex PCR. Data came from an Illumina HiSeq 4000. CDR3 regions were amplified by Arm-PCR with iRepertoire HTBI primers to construct TCR beta libraries. Before sequencing, the PCR products underwent gel purification. In the original analysis: Across samples, about 64 TRBV and 15 or so TRBJ segments were identified and used for gene usage analysis of CDR3 amino acid clonotypes. COPE and FqMerger were used to merge the filtered high-quality paired reads into contigs. BLAST was used to align contigs to IMGT TRBV, TRBD and TRBJ reference genes, and CDR3 was defined according to IMGT. Clonotypes above 0.1% frequency were classified as highly expanded clones. Shannon entropy was used to measure repertoire diversity, and the Gini coefficient was used to measure V-J evenness. Public clonotypes were defined as clonotypes shared by more than one individual. TCRdb trimmed public reads at Q25 via fastp, called clones via MiXCR and kept in-frame beta chains. Duplicate CDR3 protein sequences are folded into a single record with the most common DNA and genes. TCRdb assigned the V and J calls; the authors' analysis was not used. The sample table contains some 430,000 distinct CDR3 sequences; only one count was recorded for roughly 21% of them. Less than 9% of the sample belongs to the ten largest clones.

The sample's time point label, decoded: persistent/refractory GD, antithyroid drugs over 5 years with positive TRAb. For both TCR sequencing and RNA sequencing, RNA was extracted from PBMCs in TRIzol. The diagnosis of Graves' disease followed American Thyroid Association guidelines. Recruitment of patients was carried out at an endocrinology department in Xi'an, China. From each patient, about 9.7 milliliters of peripheral blood was collected into an EDTA anticoagulant tube. Ficoll Paque Plus density gradient separation was used to isolate PBMCs, and no further T cell sorting was performed. An Agilent 2100 Bioanalyzer and agarose gel were used to assess RNA quality, and a NanoDrop 2000 was used to measure RNA concentration.

The source of this sequence is a female donor with Graves disease. Sequenced material: peripheral blood mononuclear cells (PBMCs), taken when the disease was refractory, from a patient treated with antithyroid drugs. The rearranged segments are TRBV29-1 and TRBJ2-2; tentative D gene TRBD1, with 5 bases matching. The encoded CDR3 is CSVDPGQNTGELFF. Read as DNA, the sequence is TGCAGCGTTGACCCCGGACAGAACACCGGGGAGCTGTTTTTT.